This is a list of T cell receptor beta chains from one sample in a study of identical twins. TCRdb recomputed calls from the 5' RACE reads with MiXCR, one row per CDR3 protein. The sample lists 200,000 to 250,000 distinct CDR3 sequences, 11% to 15% occurring once. Material for sequencing was memory (CD45RO+) T cells sorted from blood. The receptors shown here come from a woman between 18 and 29 years old in good health. CDR3s include the opening cysteine and the closing phenylalanine or tryptophan. D genes are given only for firm matches. A clone size is listed for some rows: how often the clone was seen (once, few, many), or a class if it is expanded.

-	many	TRBV5-1	TRBJ2-7	TGCGCCAGCAGCTCCCAGGGTACCGAGCAGTACTTC	CASSSQGTEQYF
-	many	TRBV20-1	TRBJ1-2	TGCAGTAGTTTAACGGACCGCTCTTATGGCTACACCTTC	CSSLTDRSYGYTF
-	few	TRBV11-2	TRBJ2-5	TGTGCCAGCAGCTACGGACGGGCTAATGGGGACCAGTACTTC	CASSYGRANGDQYF
TRBD2	-	TRBV20-1	TRBJ2-7	TGCAGTGCCTTACTAGCGGGAGCGGTCGAGCAGTACTTC	CSALLAGAVEQYF
TRBD1	-	TRBV3-1	TRBJ2-2	TGTGCCAGCAGGTTACGGACAGGTCCCGGGGAGCTGTTTTTT	CASRLRTGPGELFF
-	few	TRBV20-1	TRBJ1-2	TGCAGTGCTAGCGACCCCTCCCAAAGAGCTAACTATGGCTACACCTTC	CSASDPSQRANYGYTF
-	-	TRBV15	TRBJ2-5	TGTGCCACCAGCAGAGAGCGGGAGACCCAGTACTTC	CATSRERETQYF
-	few	TRBV3-1	TRBJ1-6	TGTGCCAGCAGCCAAGCAGTCTGGCAATCACCCCTCCACTTT	CASSQAVWQSPLHF
TRBD2	many	TRBV7-9	TRBJ2-3	TGTGCCAGCAGCTTAATAGCGGGGGAGGGCACAGATACGCAGTATTTT	CASSLIAGEGTDTQYF
-	-	TRBV18	TRBJ1-3	TGTGCCAGCTCACCAGACCAACTCCTCTCTGGAAACACCATATATTTT	CASSPDQLLSGNTIYF
-	-	TRBV5-1	TRBJ2-7	TGCGCCAGCAGCCCGAACCCGATAGGGGAGGACGAGCAGTACTTC	CASSPNPIGEDEQYF
TRBD1	many	TRBV29-1	TRBJ2-5	TGCAGCGTTATCAGGGGGCAAGGAGAGACCCAGTACTTC	CSVIRGQGETQYF
-	few	TRBV5-6	TRBJ1-5	TGTGCCAGCAGCTTGCAGGGCAATCAGCCCCAGCATTTT	CASSLQGNQPQHF
TRBD2	-	TRBV27	TRBJ2-1	TGTGCCAGCAGCGCAGCGGGAAGAGACTACAATGAGCAGTTCTTC	CASSAAGRDYNEQFF
-	many	TRBV7-9	TRBJ1-1	TGTGCCAGCAGCCCCCAGGGAGGAGAATTCACTGAAGCTTTCTTT	CASSPQGGEFTEAFF
-	few	TRBV20-1	TRBJ2-2	TGCAGTGTGAGCGGTACGAACACCGGGGAGCTGTTTTTT	CSVSGTNTGELFF
TRBD1	-	TRBV14	TRBJ2-1	TGTGCCAGCAGCCAAGTACAGGGGGCTAGTTACAATGAGCAGTTCTTC	CASSQVQGASYNEQFF
-	-	TRBV4-1	TRBJ2-1	TGCGCCAGCAGCCAAAAAATAGTCAATGAGCAGTTCTTC	CASSQKIVNEQFF
TRBD2	-	TRBV2	TRBJ2-1	TGTGCCAGCAGCAAAACGTTACTACTAGCGGGAGTCCGGAATGAGCAGTTCTTC	CASSKTLLLAGVRNEQFF
TRBD2	many	TRBV3-1	TRBJ2-1	TGTGCCAGCAGCCCCGGGGGAAGCGGGGGGCATGAGCAGTTCTTC	CASSPGGSGGHEQFF
-	few	TRBV11-2	TRBJ2-6	TGTGCCAGCAGCTCTCTTACCCTACTGAGCCTCTTCTCTGGGGCCAACGTCCTGACTTTC	CASSSLTLLSLFSGANVLTF
-	-	TRBV4-1	TRBJ1-3	TGCGCCAGCAGCCAGGGGAACACCATATATTTT	CASSQGNTIYF
-	-	TRBV12-3/TRBV12-4	TRBJ1-5	TGTGCCAGCAGCCCCGGGCAGGGTGGAAATCAGCCCCAGCATTTT	CASSPGQGGNQPQHF
-	many	TRBV5-1	TRBJ2-2	TGCGCCAGCAGCTTGGCCCAGGGGTCCGGGGAGCTGTTTTTT	CASSLAQGSGELFF
-	-	TRBV2	TRBJ2-7	TGTGCCAGCATTCTCGACCGGAGCTCCTACGAGCAGTACTTC	CASILDRSSYEQYF
-	many	TRBV29-1	TRBJ1-5	TGCAGCGTTCGGGGTAGCAATCAGCCCCAGCATTTT	CSVRGSNQPQHF
-	-	TRBV28	TRBJ1-1	TGTGCCAGCAGTTTGGGGATTCGGCAGGGTAATTTAATGAACACTGAAGCTTTCTTT	CASSLGIRQGNLMNTEAFF
-	few	TRBV12-3/TRBV12-4	TRBJ2-5	TGTGCCAGCAGCTCCGGTAGAGCCCAGTACTTC	CASSSGRAQYF
TRBD1	few	TRBV29-1	TRBJ1-2	TGCAGCGTGGCGTCCGCAGGGGGCGGCTACACCTTC	CSVASAGGGYTF
TRBD1	many	TRBV20-1	TRBJ2-7	TGCAGTGCTAGTAGGGGGCAGGACTCACGGGAGCAGTACTTC	CSASRGQDSREQYF
-	-	TRBV7-9	TRBJ2-4	TGTGCCAGCAGTGAGGGGGGGCAAAACATTCAGTACTTC	CASSEGGQNIQYF
TRBD2	once	TRBV11-2	TRBJ2-7	TGTGCCAGCAGACAACTAGCGGGGGATGCGAACGACGAGCAGTACTTC	CASRQLAGDANDEQYF
-	many	TRBV7-9	TRBJ2-3	TGTGCCAGCAGCCTGGGGAGAGGGCCCTCCATGGATACGCAGTATTTT	CASSLGRGPSMDTQYF
-	few	TRBV6-1	TRBJ1-1	TGTGCCAGCACGATCGAAGGGGCGGGTGAAGCTTTCTTT	CASTIEGAGEAFF
-	many	TRBV5-6	TRBJ2-7	TGTGCCAGCAGCTTGGTACCGGTCGGGGGCGAGCAGTACTTC	CASSLVPVGGEQYF
TRBD2	few	TRBV5-1	TRBJ2-3	TGCGCCAGCAGCTTGCCCGGGGGGGCGGTCTGGTATTTT	CASSLPGGAVWYF
-	many	TRBV18	TRBJ2-4	TGTGCCAGCTCACCTCCAGAGGGCCCGGCCAAAAACATTCAGTACTTC	CASSPPEGPAKNIQYF
-	-	TRBV5-1	TRBJ2-2	TGCGCCAGCAGCTTGGGGGACACCACGAACACCGGGGAGCTGTTTTTT	CASSLGDTTNTGELFF
-	few	TRBV5-6	TRBJ2-3	TGTGCCAGCAGCTTTAGGTTAGACCGATCGGTGGATACGCAGTATTTT	CASSFRLDRSVDTQYF
-	-	TRBV27	TRBJ1-1	TGTGCCAGCAGTTGGGACTTGAACACTGAAGCTTTCTTT	CASSWDLNTEAFF
-	many	TRBV12-3/TRBV12-4	TRBJ2-5	TGTGCCAGCAGTCCGGGACCCGAGACCCAGTACTTC	CASSPGPETQYF
TRBD1	-	TRBV7-9	TRBJ2-3	TGTGCCAGCAGCTTTGTGGGACAGTCGCAGTATTTT	CASSFVGQSQYF
-	-	TRBV18	TRBJ1-3	TGTGCCAGCTCACCACCCCTGGCCGAAAGGTCCGGAAACACCATATATTTT	CASSPPLAERSGNTIYF
TRBD2	-	TRBV6-2/TRBV6-3	TRBJ2-3	TGTGCCAGCAGCTGGGGCAGCGGGGGTAGCACAGATACGCAGTATTTT	CASSWGSGGSTDTQYF
-	-	TRBV10-3	TRBJ2-5	TGTGCCATCAGGGACACCCAAGAGACCCAGTACTTC	CAIRDTQETQYF
-	-	TRBV12-3/TRBV12-4	TRBJ2-1	TGTGCCAGCAGTTTGCAGCGGATGATGCAGTTCTTC	CASSLQRMMQFF
-	-	TRBV6-1	TRBJ1-2	TGTGCCAGCAGCCGCCAGGAATTCGATGGCTACACCTTC	CASSRQEFDGYTF